A selection of T cell receptor beta chains follows, all from one sample in a study of blood T cell repertoires in COVID-19. The method was immunoSEQ multiplex PCR; TCRdb's version includes in-frame clones alone and lacks a portion of them. Of about 190,000 clones in the sample, 88% were seen once. The specimen sequenced was peripheral blood. The receptor source for this set is a young man with active or convalescent COVID-19. The CDR3 runs from the conserved cysteine through the conserved F or W. Each record gives: D gene, J gene, clone size, V gene, CDR3 DNA, CDR3 protein. A D gene is named only where the DNA matches it firmly. The size of a clone is reported for some rows only, either as once, few or many, or as a class for expanded clones.

>.|TRBJ1-4|.|TRBV2
TGTGCCAGCAGTGCCGGGACATATAATGAAAAACTGTTTTTT
CASSAGTYNEKLFF
>TRBD1|TRBJ1-2|.|TRBV7-9
TGTGCCAGCAGCAGGACAGGGGAAAGCCTCTATGGCTACACCTTC
CASSRTGESLYGYTF
>.|TRBJ1-5|.|TRBV30
TGTGCCTGGAGTATAATGCGCGATCAGCCCCAGCATTTT
CAWSIMRDQPQHF
>TRBD1|TRBJ1-2|once|TRBV2
TGTGCCAGCAGTATCGACAGGGGGTCGGTTGGCGGCTACACCTTC
CASSIDRGSVGGYTF
>TRBD1|TRBJ1-5|.|TRBV4-1
TGCGCCAGCAGCCAAGGGACAGGGGTTTTTAGCAATCAGCCCCAGCATTTT
CASSQGTGVFSNQPQHF
>TRBD2|TRBJ2-7|.|TRBV14
TGTGCCAGCAGCCAGGAACTAGCGGGCGAGCAGTACTTC
CASSQELAGEQYF
>.|TRBJ2-2|.|TRBV5-1
TGCGCCAGCAGCTCAGGGGTGACCGCGAACACCGGGGAGCTGTTTTTT
CASSSGVTANTGELFF
>.|TRBJ2-1|.|TRBV3-1/TRBV3-2
TGTGCCAGCAGCCAAAACCTAGCTAGCAATGAGCAGTTCTTC
CASSQNLASNEQFF
>TRBD1|TRBJ1-6|few|TRBV4-1
TGCGCCAGCAGCCAAGAATCGACAGGGTTTGCACCCCTCCACTTT
CASSQESTGFAPLHF
>TRBD2|TRBJ2-3|.|TRBV14
TGTGCCAGCAGCCTTCAATGGGGAGCGGGAGGGGCAGATACGCAGTATTTT
CASSLQWGAGGADTQYF
>.|TRBJ2-4|.|TRBV19
TGTGCCAGTAGTATAGGGGCCCAGAAAACAAACATTCAGTACTTC
CASSIGAQKTNIQYF